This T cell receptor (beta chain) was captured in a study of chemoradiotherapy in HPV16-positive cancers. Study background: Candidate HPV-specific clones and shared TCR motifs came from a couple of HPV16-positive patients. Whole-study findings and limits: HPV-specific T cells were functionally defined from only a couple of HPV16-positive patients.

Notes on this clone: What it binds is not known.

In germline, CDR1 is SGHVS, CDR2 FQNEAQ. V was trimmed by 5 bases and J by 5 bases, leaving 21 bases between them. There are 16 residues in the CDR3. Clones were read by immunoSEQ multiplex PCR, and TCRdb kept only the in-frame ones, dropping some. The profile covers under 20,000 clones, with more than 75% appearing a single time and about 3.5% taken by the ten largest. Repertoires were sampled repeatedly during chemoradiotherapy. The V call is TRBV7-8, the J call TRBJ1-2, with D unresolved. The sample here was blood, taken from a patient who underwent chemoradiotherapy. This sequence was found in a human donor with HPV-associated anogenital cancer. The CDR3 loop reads CASSLREGVSLYGYTF. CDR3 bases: TGTGCCAGCAGCCTACGGGAGGGCGTGTCGTTATATGGCTACACCTTC.